These T cell receptor beta chains were read from a single sample in a study of blood T cell repertoires in COVID-19. Assay used: immunoSEQ multiplex PCR; TCRdb lists only in-frame clones, some missing. Of 40,000 to 55,000 clones listed, around 89% were seen once; the top ten hold under 2.5%. What was sequenced was peripheral blood. All receptors derive from a human donor in a cohort sampled during active COVID-19. Each CDR3 is given with its conserved first and last residue. A D gene is named only where the DNA matches it firmly. Clone sizes are given selectively: once, few, many, or a class where the clone is expanded.

v_call: TRBV6-5
d_call: -
j_call: TRBJ2-5
clone_size: -
cdr3_nt: TGTGCCAGCAGTTACGACGGGGGGCGGAAGACCCAGTACTTC
cdr3_aa: CASSYDGGRKTQYF

v_call: TRBV30
d_call: TRBD1
j_call: TRBJ2-7
clone_size: -
cdr3_nt: TGTGCCTGTCCCGGGACAGGGGCCCACGAGCAGTACTTC
cdr3_aa: CACPGTGAHEQYF

v_call: TRBV11-3
d_call: TRBD2
j_call: TRBJ2-2
clone_size: -
cdr3_nt: TGTGCCAGCAGCCCGGATGGGGGGGTCACCGGGGAGCTGTTTTTT
cdr3_aa: CASSPDGGVTGELFF

v_call: TRBV11-2
d_call: -
j_call: TRBJ1-2
clone_size: -
cdr3_nt: TGTGCCAGCAGCGTAGGGGCCGGGGAATATGGCTACACCTTC
cdr3_aa: CASSVGAGEYGYTF

v_call: TRBV10-3
d_call: TRBD1
j_call: TRBJ2-7
clone_size: -
cdr3_nt: TGTGCCATCAGAACGGGACAGGGGAAGAACGAGCAGTACTTC
cdr3_aa: CAIRTGQGKNEQYF

v_call: TRBV5-4
d_call: -
j_call: TRBJ2-5
clone_size: once
cdr3_nt: TGTGCCAGCAGCAAGCGGCCCTCGCAAGAGACCCAGTACTTC
cdr3_aa: CASSKRPSQETQYF

v_call: TRBV5-1
d_call: TRBD1
j_call: TRBJ2-7
clone_size: -
cdr3_nt: TGCGCCAGCTCTCCGGGACAGGGGAGCGCCTACGAGCAGTACTTC
cdr3_aa: CASSPGQGSAYEQYF

v_call: TRBV28
d_call: TRBD1
j_call: TRBJ2-5
clone_size: -
cdr3_nt: TGTGCCGCCAGACAGGGCCAAGAGACCCAGTACTTC
cdr3_aa: CAARQGQETQYF

v_call: TRBV7-8
d_call: TRBD1
j_call: TRBJ2-2
clone_size: -
cdr3_nt: TGTGCCAGCAGCTTTAGGGACAGGGGGGACACCGGGGAGCTGTTTTTT
cdr3_aa: CASSFRDRGDTGELFF

v_call: TRBV5-5
d_call: TRBD1
j_call: TRBJ1-4
clone_size: -
cdr3_nt: TGTGCCAGCAGCTCGTACGGACAGGTATCAACTAATGAAAAACTGTTTTTT
cdr3_aa: CASSSYGQVSTNEKLFF

v_call: TRBV28
d_call: -
j_call: TRBJ1-2
clone_size: -
cdr3_nt: TGTGCCAGCAGTTTAACAGGTGCCGCTAACTATGGCTACACCTTC
cdr3_aa: CASSLTGAANYGYTF

v_call: TRBV6-5
d_call: -
j_call: TRBJ2-7
clone_size: -
cdr3_nt: TGTGCCAGCAGTTACTCGGGGAGGTACGAGCAGTACTTC
cdr3_aa: CASSYSGRYEQYF

v_call: TRBV15
d_call: TRBD1
j_call: TRBJ1-5
clone_size: -
cdr3_nt: TGTGCCACCAGCAGACAAACAGGGGTAAGCAATCAGCCCCAGCATTTT
cdr3_aa: CATSRQTGVSNQPQHF

v_call: TRBV7-3
d_call: -
j_call: TRBJ2-2
clone_size: once
cdr3_nt: TGTGCCAGCAGCCAAGGACAAGGGGAGCTGTTTTTT
cdr3_aa: CASSQGQGELFF

v_call: TRBV4-2
d_call: TRBD1
j_call: TRBJ2-3
clone_size: -
cdr3_nt: TGTGCCAGCAGACGGACAGGTACGGCAGATACGCAGTATTTT
cdr3_aa: CASRRTGTADTQYF

v_call: TRBV7-3
d_call: -
j_call: TRBJ1-5
clone_size: -
cdr3_nt: TGTGCCAGCAGCCCAAAAAAGGGGGAAACGTTGCACAATCAGCCCCAGCATTTT
cdr3_aa: CASSPKKGETLHNQPQHF

v_call: TRBV14
d_call: TRBD1
j_call: TRBJ2-4
clone_size: -
cdr3_nt: TGTGCCAGCAGCCAAGATCTCGGACAGGGGCTCCCAGACATTCAGTACTTC
cdr3_aa: CASSQDLGQGLPDIQYF

v_call: TRBV28
d_call: TRBD2
j_call: TRBJ2-1
clone_size: -
cdr3_nt: TGTGCCAGCAGTCCCCGGGGGGGGAGCTCCTACAATGAGCAGTTCTTC
cdr3_aa: CASSPRGGSSYNEQFF

v_call: TRBV7-2
d_call: TRBD2
j_call: TRBJ2-7
clone_size: -
cdr3_nt: TGTGCCAGCAACCCGGGAGGCAGTTCCTACGAGCAGTACTTC
cdr3_aa: CASNPGGSSYEQYF

v_call: TRBV19
d_call: TRBD1
j_call: TRBJ1-4
clone_size: -
cdr3_nt: TGTGCCAGTAGTATAGAGAGGGGGCGACGTGAAAAACTGTTTTTT
cdr3_aa: CASSIERGRREKLFF

v_call: TRBV12-3/TRBV12-4
d_call: -
j_call: TRBJ1-1
clone_size: -
cdr3_nt: TGTGCCAGCAGTGCTCGACAGTTCACTGAAGCTTTCTTT
cdr3_aa: CASSARQFTEAFF

v_call: TRBV29-1
d_call: TRBD1
j_call: TRBJ2-7
clone_size: once
cdr3_nt: TGCAGCGCCCGAGGGGGGACAGGGGTGGCCGAGCAGTACTTC
cdr3_aa: CSARGGTGVAEQYF

v_call: TRBV21-1
d_call: -
j_call: TRBJ2-3
clone_size: once
cdr3_nt: TGTGCCAGCAGCACCCCTAGCGGGTACTACACAGATACGCAGTATTTT
cdr3_aa: CASSTPSGYYTDTQYF

v_call: TRBV6-2/TRBV6-3
d_call: -
j_call: TRBJ1-5
clone_size: -
cdr3_nt: TGTGCCAGCAGTTACACACACGGGGGGAATAGCAATCAGCCCCAGCATTTT
cdr3_aa: CASSYTHGGNSNQPQHF

v_call: TRBV7-3
d_call: TRBD2
j_call: TRBJ2-3
clone_size: -
cdr3_nt: TGTGCCAGCAGCCCTAGCGGGTCCCCCACAGATACGCAGTATTTT
cdr3_aa: CASSPSGSPTDTQYF

v_call: TRBV3-1/TRBV3-2
d_call: -
j_call: TRBJ1-2
clone_size: few
cdr3_nt: TGTGCCAGCAGCCATGATAACCCGGATCACAGCAGCTGCTATGGCTACACCTTC
cdr3_aa: CASSHDNPDHSSCYGYTF

v_call: TRBV7-6
d_call: -
j_call: TRBJ2-1
clone_size: -
cdr3_nt: TGTGCCAGCAGCTTAGTCGGGGACTCTGAGCAGTTCTTC
cdr3_aa: CASSLVGDSEQFF

v_call: TRBV18
d_call: -
j_call: TRBJ2-7
clone_size: -
cdr3_nt: TGTGCCAGCTCACCGAGTCCTTTAAACGGCGAGCAGTACTTC
cdr3_aa: CASSPSPLNGEQYF

v_call: TRBV4-1
d_call: TRBD2
j_call: TRBJ2-7
clone_size: -
cdr3_nt: TGCGCCAGCAGCCAAGTGGGGGGGAGATCCTTGTACGAGCAGTACTTC
cdr3_aa: CASSQVGGRSLYEQYF

v_call: TRBV13
d_call: -
j_call: TRBJ1-6
clone_size: few
cdr3_nt: TGTGCCAGCAGCTTATTGAGGGATACGAAAGATTCACCCCTCCACTTT
cdr3_aa: CASSLLRDTKDSPLHF

v_call: TRBV7-9
d_call: TRBD1
j_call: TRBJ1-1
clone_size: -
cdr3_nt: TGTGCCAGCAGCCCACAGACAGGGAACCCCTTGGCTGAAGCTTTCTTT
cdr3_aa: CASSPQTGNPLAEAFF

v_call: TRBV6-5
d_call: -
j_call: TRBJ1-1
clone_size: -
cdr3_nt: TGTGCCAGCAGTTACAACCGATTGGACAGACACACTGAAGCTTTCTTT
cdr3_aa: CASSYNRLDRHTEAFF

v_call: TRBV30
d_call: -
j_call: TRBJ2-1
clone_size: -
cdr3_nt: TGTGCCTGGAGTGCAGCTAGCGTTCGGAATGAGCAGTTCTTC
cdr3_aa: CAWSAASVRNEQFF

v_call: TRBV7-2
d_call: -
j_call: TRBJ2-6
clone_size: -
cdr3_nt: TGTGCCAGCAACCCTACACGCAATAGACAGAACTCTGGGGCCAACGTCCTGACTTTC
cdr3_aa: CASNPTRNRQNSGANVLTF

v_call: TRBV5-4
d_call: TRBD1
j_call: TRBJ1-4
clone_size: -
cdr3_nt: TGTGCCAGCAGCTTCCCGACAGGGGGCGGTGAAAAACTGTTTTTT
cdr3_aa: CASSFPTGGGEKLFF

v_call: TRBV4-2
d_call: TRBD2
j_call: TRBJ2-2
clone_size: -
cdr3_nt: TGTGCCAGCAGCCGAGATGTTCCGGGACTAGCAGCCGGGGAGCTGTTTTTT
cdr3_aa: CASSRDVPGLAAGELFF

v_call: TRBV5-4
d_call: TRBD1
j_call: TRBJ2-7
clone_size: -
cdr3_nt: TGTGCCAGCAGCTTGGATCGGGACAGGGGCTACGAGCAGTACTTC
cdr3_aa: CASSLDRDRGYEQYF

v_call: TRBV28
d_call: TRBD1
j_call: TRBJ2-7
clone_size: -
cdr3_nt: TGTGCCAGCAGTTTGGCCGGGACAGGGACCTACGAGCAGTACTTC
cdr3_aa: CASSLAGTGTYEQYF

v_call: TRBV7-9
d_call: -
j_call: TRBJ2-6
clone_size: -
cdr3_nt: TGTGCCAGCAGCTTAGCGCGCTCTGGGGCCAACGTCCTGACTTTC
cdr3_aa: CASSLARSGANVLTF

v_call: TRBV13
d_call: -
j_call: TRBJ1-1
clone_size: -
cdr3_nt: TGTGCCAGCAGCTCCAGGGTAGTGACTGAAGCTTTCTTT
cdr3_aa: CASSSRVVTEAFF

v_call: TRBV7-3
d_call: TRBD2
j_call: TRBJ2-5
clone_size: -
cdr3_nt: TGTGCCAGCAGCTTAGGGCGGGGGGAAGAGACCCAGTACTTC
cdr3_aa: CASSLGRGEETQYF

v_call: TRBV5-6
d_call: TRBD2
j_call: TRBJ2-1
clone_size: -
cdr3_nt: TGTGCCAGCAGCCTTAGCGGGAGCCCCTACAATGAGCAGTTCTTC
cdr3_aa: CASSLSGSPYNEQFF

v_call: TRBV30
d_call: TRBD2
j_call: TRBJ2-3
clone_size: -
cdr3_nt: TGTGCCTGGAGTTTGGGCCTAGCGGTCACAGATACGCAGTATTTT
cdr3_aa: CAWSLGLAVTDTQYF